The T cell receptor beta chain under discussion was sequenced for a study of blood T cell repertoires in COVID-19 (dated by TCRdb to 2018 to 2021). With regard to the full study: Samples from collaborators originated in the United States, Italy and Spain and spanned both the acute and convalescent phases of COVID-19. Nearly every sample came with metadata listing a de-identified subject ID, COVID-19 status, age in years and sex. The samples were drawn from two sources: the first 160 participants of the ongoing ImmuneRACE study, and over 950 subjects contributed by 6 global collaborators. The prospective study material was composed of cDNA or gDNA derived from T cells, B-cell-depleted T cells, or PBMCs. The repertoires were made available in a free public database intended to serve as a resource for research on the immune response to SARS-CoV-2. Where available, HLA class I and class II types were obtained from metadata supplied by the sample provider rather than from assay-based typing. Deeply sampled blood TCRbeta repertoires from subjects exposed to, actively infected with, or recovered from COVID-19 were included in the dataset.

The collaborating institutions used their own protocols to collect whole blood in K2EDTA tubes. Collaborator samples were shipped for TCRbeta analysis as frozen whole blood, isolated PBMCs, or DNA extracted from either sample type. With respect to this clone: Its recognized antigen is unknown. No qualities accompany the bases; no much larger clone lies one base away.

Overall results and qualifications from the work: The quantity of clinical and demographic metadata differed by source and by participant and was supplied without curation.

TCRbeta CDR3 regions were amplified from genomic DNA using the immunoSEQ Assay, a bias-controlled multiplex PCR. On the study's bioinformatics: Within the assay, amplification of reference gene primers was used to estimate how many nucleated cells each sample contained. Sequence reads were collapsed and filtered to measure the absolute abundance of every unique TCRbeta CDR3 rearrangement. Productive Simpson clonality was computed per sample as the square root of Simpson's diversity index over productive rearrangements. In TCRdb, the immuneACCESS table is reduced to in-frame sequences with V and J assigned. These tables do not hold every clone; where another copy was compared, an unresolved V gene accounts for under half, and the others remain unexplained. V and J calls plus clone size are reproduced from that table; the DNA served to infer D and trimming. The sample table contains 180,000 or so clones; only one count was recorded for roughly 76% of them. The ten most abundant clones make up about 9% of the sample.

The sequenced material came from peripheral blood. This clonotype was obtained from a woman aged 45-60 years with active or convalescent COVID-19.

The CDR3 reads as follows: CASSPRQGRETQYF. At the DNA level, the sequence is TGTGCCAGCAGCCCCCGACAGGGGAGAGAGACCCAGTACTTC. This chain joins TRBV9 to TRBJ2-5; 8 central bases correspond to TRBD1. CDR1 and CDR2 (SGDLS, YYNGEE) derive from the germline V gene. Unmatched junction bases come to 6, with V trimmed by 4 bases and J by 4 bases. The CDR3 numbers 14 residues from cysteine through phenylalanine. The entry retains the CDR3 DNA only, 42 bases that are in frame from base 1.